The source of this T cell receptor (beta chain) is a study of blood T cell repertoires in COVID-19. Background on the study: Samples taken during acute and convalescent COVID-19 were collected in the United States, Italy and Spain. Sample material is recorded as cDNA or gDNA derived from T cells, B-cell-depleted T cells, or PBMCs.

In the authors' methods: Estimation of nucleated cell counts relied on the amplification of reference gene primers. Using immunoSEQ multiplex PCR, the repertoire was profiled, and TCRdb retains in-frame clones only, with some absent. V, J and clone size are those of that table, while D and trimming were read from the DNA. The sample includes approximately 350,000 clones, under 95% of them seen just once. Trimming took 4 bases from V and 9 from J; bases not matched to a gene: 1. This CDR3 spans 13 amino acids. Germline V CDR1 and CDR2: SGHTA, FQGNSA. The sequencing input was peripheral blood. The clonotype comes from a young woman who had recovered from COVID-19. This chain links TRBV7-2 with TRBJ1-6, with 9 bases matching TRBD1. In DNA, the CDR3 is TGTGCCAGCAGCTCGGGACAGGGTTCACCCCTCCACTTT. Its protein product is CASSSGQGSPLHF.